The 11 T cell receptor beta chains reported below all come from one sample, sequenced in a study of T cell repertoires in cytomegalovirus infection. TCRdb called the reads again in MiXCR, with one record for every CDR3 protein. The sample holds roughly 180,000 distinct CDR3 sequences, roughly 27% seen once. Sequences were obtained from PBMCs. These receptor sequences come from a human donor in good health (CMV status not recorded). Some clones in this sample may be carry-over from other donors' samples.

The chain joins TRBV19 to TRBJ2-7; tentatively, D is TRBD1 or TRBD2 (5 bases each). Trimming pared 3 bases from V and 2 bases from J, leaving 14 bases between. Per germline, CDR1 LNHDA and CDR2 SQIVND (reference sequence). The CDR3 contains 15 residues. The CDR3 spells CASSIVQGAAYEQYF. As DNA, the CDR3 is TGTGCCAGTAGTATTGTGCAGGGAGCAGCCTACGAGCAGTACTTC.

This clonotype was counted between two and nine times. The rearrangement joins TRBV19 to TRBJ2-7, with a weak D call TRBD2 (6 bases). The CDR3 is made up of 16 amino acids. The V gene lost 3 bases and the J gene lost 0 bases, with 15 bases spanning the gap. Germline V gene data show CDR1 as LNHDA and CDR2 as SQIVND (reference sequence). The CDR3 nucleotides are TGTGCCAGTAGTATTGCGGGAAGGGCAACCTCCTACGAGCAGTACTTC. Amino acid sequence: CASSIAGRATSYEQYF.

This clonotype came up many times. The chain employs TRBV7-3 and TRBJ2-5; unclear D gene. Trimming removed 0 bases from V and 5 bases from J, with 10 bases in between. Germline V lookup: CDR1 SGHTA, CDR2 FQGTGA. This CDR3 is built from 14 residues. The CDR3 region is CASSLTGLGETQYF. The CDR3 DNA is TGTGCCAGCAGCTTAACAGGGTTAGGGGAGACCCAGTACTTC. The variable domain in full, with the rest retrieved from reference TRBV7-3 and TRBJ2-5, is GAGVSQTPSNKVTEKGKYVELRCDPISGHTALYWYRQSLGQGPEFLIYFQGTGAADDSGLPNDRFFAVRPEGSVSTLKIQRTERGDSAVYLCASSLTGLGETQYFGPGTRLLVL.

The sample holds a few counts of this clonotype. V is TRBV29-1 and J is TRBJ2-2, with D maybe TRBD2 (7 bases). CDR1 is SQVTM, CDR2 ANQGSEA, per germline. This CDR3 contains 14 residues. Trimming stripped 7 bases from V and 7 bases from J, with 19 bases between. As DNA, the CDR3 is TGCAGCGCAACGGGACACCGGGGGGTCGGGGAGCTGTTTTTT. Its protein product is CSATGHRGVGELFF.

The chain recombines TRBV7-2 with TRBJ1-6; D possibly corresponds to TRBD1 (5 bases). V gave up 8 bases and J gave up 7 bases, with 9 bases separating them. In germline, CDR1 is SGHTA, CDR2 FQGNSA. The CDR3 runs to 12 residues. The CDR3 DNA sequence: TGTGCCAGCGCCAGGGTAAATTCACCCCTCCACTTT. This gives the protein CASARVNSPLHF.

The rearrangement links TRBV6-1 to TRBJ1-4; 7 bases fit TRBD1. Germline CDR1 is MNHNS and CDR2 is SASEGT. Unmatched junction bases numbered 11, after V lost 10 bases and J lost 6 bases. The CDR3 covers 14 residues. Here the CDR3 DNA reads TGTGCCACCATAAGGGACAGCGGTGATGAAAAACTGTTTTTT. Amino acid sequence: CATIRDSGDEKLFF.

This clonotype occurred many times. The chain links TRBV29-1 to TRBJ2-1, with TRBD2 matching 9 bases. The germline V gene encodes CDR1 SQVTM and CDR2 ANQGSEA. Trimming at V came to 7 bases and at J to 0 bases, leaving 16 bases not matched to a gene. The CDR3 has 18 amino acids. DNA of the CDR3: TGCAGCGCCCGGGGCGGCAAAGCGGGGGGAAGCTCCTACAATGAGCAGTTCTTC. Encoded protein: CSARGGKAGGSSYNEQFF.

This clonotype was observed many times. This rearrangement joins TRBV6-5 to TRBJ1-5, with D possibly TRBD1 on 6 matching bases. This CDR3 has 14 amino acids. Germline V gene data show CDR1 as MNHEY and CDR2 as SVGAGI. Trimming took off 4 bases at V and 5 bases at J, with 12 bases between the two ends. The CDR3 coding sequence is TGTGCCAGCAGTTCCAAGGGGGAAGATCAGCCCCAGCATTTT. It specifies CASSSKGEDQPQHF.

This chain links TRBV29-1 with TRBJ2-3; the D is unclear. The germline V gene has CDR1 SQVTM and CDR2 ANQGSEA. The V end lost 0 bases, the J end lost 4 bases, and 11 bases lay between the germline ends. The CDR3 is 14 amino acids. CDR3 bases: TGCAGCGTTGAAGAAAGTCCCCCCCCAGATACGCAGTATTTT. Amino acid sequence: CSVEESPPPDTQYF.

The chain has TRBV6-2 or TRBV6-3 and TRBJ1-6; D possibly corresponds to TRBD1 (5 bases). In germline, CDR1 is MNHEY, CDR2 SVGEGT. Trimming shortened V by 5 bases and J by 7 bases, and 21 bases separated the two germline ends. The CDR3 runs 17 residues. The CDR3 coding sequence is TGTGCCAGCAGTCTTAGGACGTCGTCAGGGACGAATTCACCCCTCCACTTT. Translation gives CASSLRTSSGTNSPLHF.

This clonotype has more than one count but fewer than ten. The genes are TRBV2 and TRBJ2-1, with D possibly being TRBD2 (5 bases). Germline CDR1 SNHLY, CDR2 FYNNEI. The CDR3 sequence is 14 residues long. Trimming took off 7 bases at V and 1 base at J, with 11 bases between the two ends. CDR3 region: CASKRSESYNEQFF. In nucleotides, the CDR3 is TGTGCCAGCAAGCGGTCCGAGTCCTACAATGAGCAGTTCTTC.